One sample yielded the 23 T cell receptor beta chains listed below, sequenced in a study of blood T cell repertoires in COVID-19. TCRdb keeps only in-frame clones here, not all; method: immunoSEQ multiplex PCR. The table records roughly 190,000 clones, 89% of them present only once. Input material: PBMCs or T cells enriched from blood (not recorded which). The receptors shown here come from a woman aged 18-29 years who had recovered from COVID-19.

In its sample, this clone was seen once. The J gene is TRBJ2-6, the V gene TRBV5-6; D remains unclear. The CDR3 covers 16 residues. The V gene lost 4 bases and the J gene lost 2 bases, with 13 bases spanning the gap. Germline CDR1 reads SGHDT; CDR2 reads YYEEEE. The CDR3 DNA is TGTGCCAGCAGCGAGAGCGCGGTACCTGGGGCCAACGTCCTGACTTTC. It translates to CASSESAVPGANVLTF.

This chain connects TRBV5-8 to TRBJ1-1; D not resolved. Germline loops: CDR1 SGHTS, CDR2 YDEGEE. This CDR3 contains 14 residues. Trimming shortened V by 0 bases and J by 4 bases, and 10 bases separated the two germline ends. CDR3 bases: TGTGCCAGCAGCTTGGGCAGCCCGGGCACTGAAGCTTTCTTT. This gives the protein CASSLGSPGTEAFF.

V and J are TRBV6-1 and TRBJ2-3; maybe TRBD1 (5 bases). The CDR3 runs 13 residues. Trimming cost V 6 bases and J 5 bases, with 12 bases left between them. Germline V gene sequence: CDR1 MNHNS, CDR2 SASEGT. CDR3 loop: CASREPGIDTQYF. CDR3 sequence (DNA): TGTGCCAGCAGAGAACCAGGGATAGATACGCAGTATTTT.

The chain recombines TRBV13 with TRBJ2-7; 7 nucleotides match TRBD1. Germline CDR1 and CDR2: PRHDT and FYEKMQ (reference sequence). The CDR3 runs to 13 residues. Trimming removed 5 bases from V and 2 bases from J; junction bases left unmatched: 3. CDR3 DNA: TGTGCCAGCAGCCCCGGACAGGCCTACGAGCAGTACTTC. It codes for CASSPGQAYEQYF.

V gene TRBV6-5 combines with J gene TRBJ2-7, with 10 bases identical to TRBD1. With V trimmed by 8 bases and J by 2 bases, 9 bases remained unmatched. Germline-derived CDR1 and CDR2 are MNHEY and SVGAGI. The length of the CDR3 is 15 residues. CDR3 amino acids: CASGAGTGDAYEQYF. The CDR3 bases are TGTGCCAGCGGAGCCGGGACAGGGGATGCCTACGAGCAGTACTTC.

The chain carries TRBV5-1 and TRBJ2-5; 8 bases agree with TRBD2. Germline V gene data show CDR1 as SGHRS and CDR2 as YFSETQ. The CDR3 consists of 15 residues. V lost 4 bases, J lost 2 bases, and 7 bases stayed unmatched. The CDR3 DNA reads as TGCGCCAGCAGCCGGGCGGTAGCGGGACAAGAGACCCAGTACTTC. As protein: CASSRAVAGQETQYF. Using reference TRBV5-1 and TRBJ2-5 for the parts outside the CDR3, the full variable domain is KAGVTQTPRYLIKTRGQQVTLSCSPISGHRSVSWYQQTPGQGLQFLFEYFSETQRNKGNFPGRFSGRQFSNSRSEMNVSTLELGDSALYLCASSRAVAGQETQYFGPGTRLLVL.

The CDR3 DNA reads TGTGCCATCAGTGAGTCGTACGGGAACACTGAAGCTTTCTTT. Translating gives CAISESYGNTEAFF. J is TRBJ1-1 and V is TRBV10-3, with unresolved D. CDR3 length: 14 amino acids. CDR1 is ENHRY, CDR2 SYGVKD, per germline. V dropped 0 bases and J dropped 1 base, with 6 bases sitting between them.

V and J are TRBV19 and TRBJ2-2; TRBD2 might be the D (5 bases). This CDR3 has 14 residues. Trimming took off 7 bases at V and 5 bases at J, with 14 bases between the two ends. Germline V lookup: CDR1 LNHDA, CDR2 SQIVND (reference sequence). CDR3 DNA: TGTGCCAGTAAGCAAGGGCCGGGGACCGGGGAGCTGTTTTTT. It encodes CASKQGPGTGELFF.

The V gene is TRBV5-1, the J gene TRBJ1-2; D may be TRBD1 (6 bases). There are 14 residues in the CDR3. Germline-derived CDR1 and CDR2 are SGHRS and YFSETQ. V lost 4 bases to trimming and J lost 8 bases, with 18 bases between them. CDR3: CASSLLNRAGGYTF. For the CDR3, the DNA is TGCGCCAGCAGCCTCCTAAACAGGGCTGGGGGCTACACCTTC.

This clone was seen a handful of times. V and J are TRBV7-9 and TRBJ2-1, with 8 nucleotides matching TRBD2. V lost 7 bases, J lost 8 bases, and 10 bases stayed unmatched. The length of the CDR3 is 14 residues. CDR1 SEHNR and CDR2 FQNEAQ come from the germline V gene (reference sequence). The CDR3 region is CASTSGLVFDEQFF. CDR3 DNA: TGTGCCAGCACCTCGGGACTAGTTTTTGATGAGCAGTTCTTC.

This sequence joins TRBV11-2 and TRBJ1-2; D remains unclear. CDR3 length: 13 amino acids. Trimming removed 2 bases from V and 6 bases from J, with 10 bases in between. Per germline, CDR1 SGHAT and CDR2 FQNNGV. The CDR3 coding sequence is TGTGCCAGCAGCTTATTACAGAGACATGGCTACACCTTC. Its protein is CASSLLQRHGYTF.

This chain connects TRBV2 to TRBJ2-3, with D tentatively TRBD2 (5 bases). Germline V CDR1 and CDR2: SNHLY, FYNNEI. The CDR3 loop spans 14 amino acids. The V and J ends lost 4 bases and 0 bases respectively, with 8 bases between them. The CDR3 sequence is CASSVLASTDTQYF. For the CDR3, the DNA is TGTGCCAGCAGTGTGCTAGCTAGCACAGATACGCAGTATTTT. Full variable domain (rest looked up from reference TRBV2 and TRBJ2-3): EPEVTQTPSHQVTQMGQEVILRCVPISNHLYFYWYRQILGQKVEFLVSFYNNEISEKSEIFDDQFSVERPDGSNFTLKIRSTKLEDSAMYFCASSVLASTDTQYFGPGTRLTVL.

This chain uses TRBV15 with TRBJ2-7; TRBD1 might be the D (6 bases). Trimming left V 3 bases short and J 5 bases short, with 11 bases between. CDR3 length: 13 residues. Germline lookup yields CDR1 LNHNV and CDR2 YYDKDF (reference sequence). The CDR3 nucleotides are TGTGCCACCAGCAGGTTCAGGGGCCACGAGCAGTACTTC. It specifies CATSRFRGHEQYF.

The V call is TRBV7-3, the J call TRBJ1-2; no clear D. The length of the CDR3 is 12 residues. CDR1 is SGHTA, CDR2 FQGTGA, per germline. The V and J ends lost 2 bases and 8 bases respectively, with 9 bases between them. CDR3 region: CASSLGSVGYTF. DNA for the CDR3: TGTGCCAGCAGCTTAGGTTCGGTGGGCTACACCTTC.

This clone appeared once. The chain uses TRBV12-3 or TRBV12-4 and TRBJ2-4; D perhaps matches TRBD1 (6 bases). The CDR3 has 13 residues. V dropped 5 bases and J dropped 9 bases, with 14 bases sitting between them. In nucleotides, the CDR3 is TGTGCCAGCAGTGTCGACAGGACGACCATTCAGTACTTC. The encoded protein is CASSVDRTTIQYF.

This clone was observed a few times. The rearrangement joins TRBV3-1 (or the pseudogene TRBV3-2) to TRBJ1-5; D gene uncertain. The CDR3 has 15 residues. Germline values: CDR1 LGHDT, CDR2 YNNKEL (reference sequence). With 4 bases removed from V and 1 base from J, the gap between germline ends came to 11 bases. The CDR3 reads CASSLDGSSNQPQHF. CDR3 DNA: TGTGCCAGCAGCCTGGACGGGAGCAGCAATCAGCCCCAGCATTTT.

CDR3 coding DNA: TGTGCCAGCAGCGGGGAAGGGGGTCTAGATGGCTACACCTTC. Amino acid sequence: CASSGEGGLDGYTF. The gene calls are TRBV21-1 and TRBJ1-2; the table's D call TRBD1 went unverified against the DNA. TRBV21-1 is recorded as a pseudogene. This CDR3 is 14 amino acids long.

The gene calls are TRBV2 and TRBJ1-1; TRBD1 might be the D (6 bases). CDR1 is SNHLY, CDR2 FYNNEI, per germline. This CDR3 region has 12 residues. Trimming pared 9 bases from V and 1 base from J, leaving 9 bases between. CDR3 sequence (DNA): TGTGCCAGAAAGACAGGGAACACTGAAGCTTTCTTT. Its protein product is CARKTGNTEAFF.

CDR3 in amino acids: CAWSSVEKLFF. CDR3 nucleotides: TGTGCCTGGAGTAGCGTGGAAAAACTGTTTTTT. This chain connects TRBV30 to TRBJ1-4; D not resolved. The CDR3 length is 11 residues. Trimming shortened V by 2 bases and J by 8 bases, and 6 bases separated the two germline ends. Germline V gene lookup returns CDR1 GTSNPN and CDR2 SVGIG (reference sequence).

V usage is TRBV5-8 and J usage is TRBJ1-2; D ambiguous. CDR1 and CDR2 from the germline V gene are SGHTS and YDEGEE. CDR3 length: 10 residues. V lost 4 bases and J lost 10, with 8 bases in between. The CDR3 protein is CASSLPYYTF. DNA for the CDR3: TGTGCCAGCAGCCTTCCGTACTACACCTTC.

This chain connects TRBV19 to TRBJ1-1, with no clear D. CDR3 length equals 16 residues. CDR1 LNHDA and CDR2 SQIVND come from the germline V gene (reference sequence). V was cut by 7 bases and J by 0 bases, with 18 bases left in between. The CDR3 bases are TGTGCCAGTACGGCGGGCCCCCGGACGTTGAACACTGAAGCTTTCTTT. As protein: CASTAGPRTLNTEAFF.

The chain joins TRBV19 to TRBJ2-5; the D gene is possibly TRBD1 (6 bases). Germline CDR1 is LNHDA and CDR2 is SQIVND (reference sequence). Trimming stripped 3 bases from V and 5 bases from J, with 16 bases between. The CDR3 is 15 residues long. In DNA form, the CDR3 reads TGTGCCAGTAGTATTGGGCAGGGGACGCGGGAGACCCAGTACTTC. Amino acids: CASSIGQGTRETQYF.

The CDR3 loop reads CASRLDRGANSPLHF. The DNA for the CDR3 is TGTGCCAGCAGATTGGACAGGGGTGCTAATTCACCCCTCCACTTT. The V and J genes are TRBV2 and TRBJ1-6; the match to TRBD1 covers 9 bases. Germline values: CDR1 SNHLY, CDR2 FYNNEI. Germline trimming cut 6 bases from V and 6 bases from J; bases unmatched to any gene: 6. The CDR3 contains 15 residues.